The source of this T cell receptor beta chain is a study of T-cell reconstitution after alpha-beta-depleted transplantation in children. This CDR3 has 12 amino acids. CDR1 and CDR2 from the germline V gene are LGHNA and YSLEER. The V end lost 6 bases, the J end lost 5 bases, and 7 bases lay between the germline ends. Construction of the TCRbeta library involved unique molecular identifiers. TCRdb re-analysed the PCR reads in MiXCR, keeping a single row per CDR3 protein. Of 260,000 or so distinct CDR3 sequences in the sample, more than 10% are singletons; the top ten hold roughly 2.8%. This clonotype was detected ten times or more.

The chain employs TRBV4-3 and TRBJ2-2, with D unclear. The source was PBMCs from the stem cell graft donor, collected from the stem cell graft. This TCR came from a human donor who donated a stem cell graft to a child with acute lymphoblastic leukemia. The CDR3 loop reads CASSHETGELFF. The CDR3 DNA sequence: TGCGCCAGCAGTCATGAGACCGGGGAGCTGTTTTTT.